The 27 T cell receptor beta chains in this list originate from one sample, sequenced in a study of blood T cell repertoires in COVID-19. Method: immunoSEQ multiplex PCR; TCRdb's copy keeps in-frame clones and lacks some. The table has some 130,000 clones, around 80% seen once; the top ten hold about 12%. Sequencing was performed on peripheral blood. The receptors here all came from a man aged 80 or over with acute or convalescent COVID-19.

The chain uses TRBV5-4 and TRBJ2-3, with 8 bases identical to TRBD1. V lost 0 bases and J lost 0; bases outside the gene matches: 0. The CDR3 spans 15 residues. Germline values: CDR1 SGHNT, CDR2 YYREEE (reference sequence). The CDR3 DNA reads as TGTGCCAGCAGCTTGGGACAGGGGAGCACAGATACGCAGTATTTT. This encodes CASSLGQGSTDTQYF. Drawing the rest from reference TRBV5-4 and TRBJ2-3, the complete variable domain is ETGVTQSPTHLIKTRGQQVTLRCSSQSGHNTVSWYQQALGQGPQFIFQYYREEENGRGNFPPRFSGLQFPNYSSELNVNALELDDSALYLCASSLGQGSTDTQYFGPGTRLTVL.

J is TRBJ2-1 and V is TRBV9; D uncertain. There are 11 residues in the CDR3. The V gene lost 1 base and the J gene lost 8 bases, with 4 bases spanning the gap. The germline gives CDR1 SGDLS, CDR2 YYNGEE. The CDR3 DNA reads TGTGCCAGCAGCGTAAGCGATGAGCAGTTCTTC. Amino acid sequence: CASSVSDEQFF.

This clone has only one observation. This chain joins TRBV18 and TRBJ2-3; weak D call: TRBD2 (5 bases). The CDR3 is 15 residues long. Germline CDR1 is KGHSH and CDR2 is LQKENI. Trimming left V 2 bases short and J 2 bases short, with 11 bases between. This CDR3 reads CASSPTPGFTDTQYF. CDR3 sequence (DNA): TGTGCCAGCTCACCAACCCCGGGGTTCACAGATACGCAGTATTTT.

The chain links TRBV30 to TRBJ1-1; D is unclear. The CDR3 is made up of 14 amino acids. Trimming removed 8 bases at V and 0 bases at J, with 16 bases between. The germline CDR1 and CDR2 sequences are GTSNPN and SVGIG (reference sequence). This CDR3 reads CAGATHNMNTEAFF. CDR3 DNA sequence: TGTGCCGGAGCGACCCATAATATGAACACTGAAGCTTTCTTT.

The V and J genes are TRBV11-2 and TRBJ2-7; 9 bases agree with TRBD1. Germline trimming cut 5 bases from V and 3 bases from J; bases unmatched to any gene: 8. Germline CDR1 is SGHAT and CDR2 is FQNNGV. The CDR3 has 15 residues. The CDR3 sequence is CASSQDRGGFYEQYF. Here the CDR3 DNA reads TGTGCCAGCAGCCAGGACAGGGGAGGATTCTACGAGCAGTACTTC.

The V gene is TRBV7-3, the J gene TRBJ2-7, with a tentative D call TRBD2 (7 bases). Trimming removed 3 bases from V and 2 bases from J, with 11 bases in between. The CDR3 totals 14 residues. The germline gives CDR1 SGHTA, CDR2 FQGTGA. In DNA, the CDR3 is TGTGCCAGCAGCTTCACCGGGGGGCCCTACGAGCAGTACTTC. Residues: CASSFTGGPYEQYF.

The chain employs TRBV5-1 and TRBJ2-5, with D tentatively TRBD1 (6 bases). Germline CDR1 and CDR2: SGHRS and YFSETQ. This CDR3 is built from 16 residues. Trimming removed 2 bases from V and 0 bases from J, with 14 bases in between. CDR3 loop: CASSLGGSSNQETQYF. In DNA form, the CDR3 reads TGCGCCAGCAGCTTAGGGGGTTCTTCGAACCAAGAGACCCAGTACTTC.

The chain employs TRBV3-1 (or the pseudogene TRBV3-2) and TRBJ2-7; the D is unclear. This CDR3 has 15 amino acids. The germline V gene has CDR1 LGHDT and CDR2 YNNKEL (reference sequence). Trimming pared 2 bases from V and 4 bases from J, leaving 15 bases between. The CDR3 is CASSQNVGKEYEQYF. DNA for the CDR3: TGTGCCAGCAGCCAAAACGTAGGCAAGGAGTACGAGCAGTACTTC.

The chain's CDR3 is CASSLNHGRDGTF. Written as DNA, the CDR3 is TGTGCCAGCAGCCTAAACCATGGCAGGGATGGAACCTTC. The chain has TRBV7-9 and TRBJ1-2; a weak D match, TRBD1 (5 bases). Germline CDR1 SEHNR, CDR2 FQNEAQ (reference sequence). Trimming pared 5 bases from V and 14 bases from J, leaving 21 bases between. The CDR3 loop spans 13 amino acids.

CDR3 residues: CASSVVRGQGNTGELFF. CDR3 sequence (DNA): TGTGCCAGCAGCGTAGTGAGAGGACAGGGGAACACCGGGGAGCTGTTTTTT. This sequence joins TRBV9 and TRBJ2-2; 8 bases align to TRBD1. The germline gives CDR1 SGDLS, CDR2 YYNGEE. The J segment lost 1 base and the V segment lost 0 bases, leaving 5 bases of the junction unmatched. The CDR3 is made up of 17 amino acids.

The V gene is TRBV5-5, the J gene TRBJ2-3, with D perhaps matching TRBD2 (5 bases). V lost 4 bases and J lost 0, with 15 bases in between. The CDR3 runs 16 residues. Germline loops: CDR1 SGHKS, CDR2 YYEKEE (reference sequence). The CDR3 nucleotides are TGTGCCAGCAGCCTGGAGCGGAGAACTAGCACAGATACGCAGTATTTT. Encoded protein: CASSLERRTSTDTQYF.

This chain joins TRBV23-1 and TRBJ1-3; 7 bases map to TRBD1. TRBV23-1 qualifies as an ORF whose function is uncertain. The CDR3 runs to 18 residues. Losses at the gene ends were 3 bases for V and 0 bases for J; bases not matched to a gene: 11. CDR3 DNA: TGCGCCAGCAGTCAGACCGGGACAGAAAGATACTCTGGAAACACCATATATTTT. Translation: CASSQTGTERYSGNTIYF.

V gene TRBV14 combines with J gene TRBJ1-1; D is ambiguous. The CDR3 sequence is 13 residues long. Per germline, CDR1 SGHDN and CDR2 FVKESK. The ends were cut back, 5 bases at V and 0 bases at J, with 7 bases in the middle. The CDR3 DNA is TGTGCCAGCAGCTGGGCCCTGAACACTGAAGCTTTCTTT. It codes for CASSWALNTEAFF.

Only a few counts were recorded for this clone. The genes are TRBV2 and TRBJ1-3, with D unresolved. The CDR3 runs 12 residues. The V end was cut by 7 bases, the J end by 1 base, with 5 bases between. Looked up from germline, CDR1 is SNHLY and CDR2 is FYNNEI. CDR3 in DNA: TGTGCCAGCACTTTTTCTGGAAACACCATATATTTT. Residues: CASTFSGNTIYF.

The chain links TRBV6-5 to TRBJ1-3; a possible D gene is TRBD1 (6 bases). The CDR3 is 16 residues long. With 2 bases removed from V and 0 bases from J, the gap between germline ends came to 11 bases. CDR1 and CDR2 from the germline V gene are MNHEY and SVGAGI. CDR3 nucleotides: TGTGCCAGCAGTTACGGGGACAAGAGCTCTGGAAACACCATATATTTT. Translating it yields CASSYGDKSSGNTIYF.

This clone occurred a few times. The junction and the germline gene differ at one end; a read error may be behind it. This rearrangement joins TRBV19 to TRBJ2-1; a possible D gene is TRBD1 (5 bases). The CDR3 covers 15 residues. CDR1 and CDR2 (germline): LNHDA, SQIVND (reference sequence). As DNA, the CDR3 is TGTGCCAGTAGTCTAGAAGGGGCCTCCTACAATGAGCAGTTCTTC. This translates into CASSLEGASYNEQFF.

This clone came up a few times. The chain is built from TRBV6-4 and TRBJ2-7; a possible D gene is TRBD2 (6 bases). The CDR3 loop spans 13 amino acids. V dropped 8 bases and J dropped 5 bases, with 16 bases sitting between them. The germline V gene has CDR1 MRHNA and CDR2 SNTAGT. In DNA form, the CDR3 reads TGTGCCAGCTCCTGGAGGGAAGGCGACGAGCAGTACTTC. Amino acid sequence: CASSWREGDEQYF.

This rearrangement joins TRBV18 to TRBJ2-3; 12 nucleotides agree with TRBD2. Trimming at V came to 1 base and at J to 4 bases, leaving 12 bases not matched to a gene. This CDR3 spans 19 amino acids. The germline V gene has CDR1 KGHSH and CDR2 LQKENI. CDR3 nucleotide sequence: TGTGCCAGCTCACCACTCTCCCGCTGGACTAGCGGGAAGGCAGATACGCAGTATTTT. This translates into CASSPLSRWTSGKADTQYF.

V is TRBV3-1 (or the pseudogene TRBV3-2) and J is TRBJ2-4; no clear D. Looked up from germline, CDR1 is LGHDT and CDR2 is YNNKEL (reference sequence). V dropped 4 bases and J dropped 8 bases, with 6 bases sitting between them. This CDR3 has 11 residues. The CDR3 is CASSLQHIQYF. For the CDR3, the DNA is TGTGCCAGCAGCCTACAACACATTCAGTACTTC.

J is TRBJ1-6 and V is TRBV28; D is unresolved. Germline CDR1 reads MDHEN; CDR2 reads SYDVKM. There are 14 residues in the CDR3. V dropped 4 bases and J dropped 6 bases, with 10 bases sitting between them. This CDR3 is CASSSPGLNSPLHF. The CDR3 bases are TGTGCCAGCAGTTCACCGGGTCTTAATTCACCCCTCCACTTT.

The V gene is TRBV20-1, the J gene TRBJ1-2; 7 positions match TRBD1. The CDR3 covers 13 residues. Trimming removed 3 bases from V and 13 bases from J; junction bases left unmatched: 14. Germline V lookup: CDR1 DFQATT, CDR2 SNEGSKA (reference sequence). CDR3 sequence (DNA): TGCAGTGCTAGTGTGGTTTCAGGGGGGACGCTCACCTTC. Protein product: CSASVVSGGTLTF.

This chain links TRBV4-3 with TRBJ1-3; TRBD1 is a possible D gene (5 bases). Germline V gene data show CDR1 as LGHNA and CDR2 as YSLEER. The CDR3 is 15 residues long. V was shortened by 0 bases and J by 6 bases, with 12 bases between the two germline ends. The CDR3 protein is CASSQEHRRENTIYF. As DNA, the CDR3 is TGCGCCAGCAGCCAAGAGCACAGGAGGGAAAACACCATATATTTT.

The CDR3 DNA is TGTGCCAGCAGCCCCCCCCGTAGTGAAGCTTTCTTT. It yields the protein CASSPPRSEAFF. The V gene is TRBV28, the J gene TRBJ1-1; no clear D. The CDR3 has 12 amino acids. V was trimmed by 6 bases and J by 7 bases, leaving 12 bases between them. Germline values: CDR1 MDHEN, CDR2 SYDVKM. Complete variable domain (other parts from reference TRBV28 and TRBJ1-1): DVKVTQSSRYLVKRTGEKVFLECVQDMDHENMFWYRQDPGLGLRLIYFSYDVKMKEKGDIPEGYSVSREKKERFSLILESASTNQTSMYLCASSPPRSEAFFGQGTRLTVV.

The rearrangement uses TRBV7-6 and TRBJ2-3, with 10 bases identical to TRBD1. V gave up 1 base and J gave up 5 bases; unmatched junction bases: 9. Germline CDR1 and CDR2: SGHVS and FNYEAQ. The length of the CDR3 is 17 residues. CDR3 sequence: CASSLVGQGPFEDTQYF. CDR3 DNA: TGTGCCAGCAGCTTAGTGGGACAGGGGCCCTTTGAAGATACGCAGTATTTT. Variable domain in full (rest from reference TRBV7-6 and TRBJ2-3): GAGVSQSPRYKVTKRGQDVALRCDPISGHVSLYWYRQALGQGPEFLTYFNYEAQQDKSGLPNDRFSAERPEGSISTLTIQRTEQRDSAMYRCASSLVGQGPFEDTQYFGPGTRLTVL.

This clone was counted once. V usage is TRBV2 and J usage is TRBJ2-6, with TRBD1 identical over 9 bases. Trimming removed 6 bases from V and 12 bases from J; junction bases left unmatched: 6. The CDR3 contains 13 residues. The germline V gene has CDR1 SNHLY and CDR2 FYNNEI. The CDR3 nucleotides read TGTGCCAGCAGCCCCGACAGGGGGAGCGTCCTGACTTTC. Translation gives CASSPDRGSVLTF.

This clone was detected only a few times. The chain uses TRBV7-2 and TRBJ2-7; maybe TRBD1 (5 bases). This CDR3 spans 12 amino acids. V dropped 6 bases and J dropped 3 bases, with 9 bases sitting between them. Germline lookup yields CDR1 SGHTA and CDR2 FQGNSA. The CDR3 loop reads CASRQGYYEQYF. In DNA, the CDR3 is TGTGCCAGCAGGCAGGGTTACTACGAGCAGTACTTC. The full variable domain, rest sourced from reference TRBV7-2 and TRBJ2-7, is GAGVSQSPSNKVTEKGKDVELRCDPISGHTALYWYRQSLGQGLEFLIYFQGNSAPDKSGLPSDRFSAERTGGSVSTLTIQRTQQEDSAVYLCASRQGYYEQYFGPGTRLTVT.

The CDR3 DNA is TGTGCCAGCCGGCCCCCGGGACAGGGGGCCGCTGGCTACACCTTC. It yields the protein CASRPPGQGAAGYTF. The genes are TRBV6-5 and TRBJ1-2; 12 bases align to TRBD1. The CDR3 has 15 amino acids. Germline trimming cut 8 bases from V and 7 bases from J; bases unmatched to any gene: 11. CDR1 and CDR2 from the germline V gene are MNHEY and SVGAGI.